The 21 T cell receptor beta chains in this list originate from one sample, sequenced in a study of cytomegalovirus exposure and HLA in healthy donors. PCR amplification relied on 60 Vbeta primers (plus 13 Jbeta primers). TCRdb keeps only in-frame clones here, not all; method: immunoSEQ multiplex PCR. The data show some 95,000 clones, with approximately 72% seen just once and roughly 4.3% held by the top ten. The material sequenced was PBMCs. These TCRs come from a woman between 40 and 50 years old in good health and CMV-seropositive.

The V and J genes are TRBV27 and TRBJ2-1, with TRBD2 matching over 8 bases. The CDR3 loop spans 17 amino acids. CDR1 is MNHEY, CDR2 SMNVEV, per germline (reference sequence). The V and J ends lost 0 bases and 6 bases, in that order; junction bases with no gene match: 10. CDR3 sequence: CASSLSTWAGGSNEQFF. The CDR3 coding sequence is TGTGCCAGCAGTTTATCCACTTGGGCGGGAGGCAGCAATGAGCAGTTCTTC.

CDR3 sequence: CASSLTKAGLAGGPGGTDTQYF. The CDR3 DNA follows: TGTGCCAGCAGCTTAACCAAGGCCGGACTAGCGGGAGGGCCGGGGGGCACAGATACGCAGTATTTT. This chain joins TRBV7-3 and TRBJ2-3; 15 nucleotides match TRBD2. Losses at the gene ends were 0 bases for V and 1 base for J; bases not matched to a gene: 14. This CDR3 contains 22 residues. Germline V gene data show CDR1 as SGHTA and CDR2 as FQGTGA.

This chain joins TRBV7-9 and TRBJ2-6; TRBD1 matches 9 bases. With V trimmed by 6 bases and J by 0 bases, 9 bases remained unmatched. There are 18 residues in the CDR3. Germline lookup yields CDR1 SEHNR and CDR2 FQNEAQ (reference sequence). CDR3 amino acids: CASRSTGTGTSGANVLTF. DNA for the CDR3: TGTGCCAGCAGGAGTACCGGGACAGGGACCTCTGGGGCCAACGTCCTGACTTTC.

Worth noting for this clone: Other DNA sequences in the same sample also yield this CDR3. The V call is TRBV6-5, the J call TRBJ1-2, with D possibly matching TRBD1 (6 bases). The CDR3 has 14 amino acids. Germline V gene sequence: CDR1 MNHEY, CDR2 SVGAGI. V lost 0 bases and J lost 4, with 9 bases in between. Here the CDR3 reads CASSYSDRGYGYTF. The CDR3 region has the DNA TGTGCCAGCAGTTACTCGGACAGAGGCTATGGCTACACCTTC.

This clone counts as medium-sized (0.01 to 0.1%). The rearrangement joins TRBV6-1 to TRBJ2-7; TRBD2 matches at 8 bases. V dropped 3 bases and J dropped 4; count of bases not matched to a gene: 8. CDR3 size: 15 residues. Germline values: CDR1 MNHNS, CDR2 SASEGT. Here the CDR3 reads CASSEGAGEGYEQYF. In nucleotides, the CDR3 is TGTGCCAGCAGTGAGGGAGCGGGAGAGGGGTACGAGCAGTACTTC.

The V gene is TRBV11-2, the J gene TRBJ2-1; TRBD2 might be the D (6 bases). V was clipped by 5 bases and J by 8 bases, with 25 bases between them. This CDR3 comprises 17 residues. Germline V CDR1 and CDR2: SGHAT, FQNNGV. The CDR3 DNA follows: TGTGCCAGCAGCGAGACTACCTTAGCGGTGCTGGGCGATGAGCAGTTCTTC. The encoded protein is CASSETTLAVLGDEQFF.

The V gene is TRBV5-4, the J gene TRBJ2-5; 8 bases match TRBD2. The CDR3 extends over 16 amino acids. The germline V gene has CDR1 SGHNT and CDR2 YYREEE (reference sequence). J lost 0 bases, V lost 4 bases, and 8 bases had no gene match. The CDR3 sequence is CASSPTSGLYQETQYF. CDR3 bases: TGTGCCAGCAGCCCAACTAGCGGATTGTACCAAGAGACCCAGTACTTC.

The chain links TRBV10-1 to TRBJ2-1, with D perhaps TRBD2 (5 bases). Germline CDR1 WNHNN, CDR2 SYGVQD (reference sequence). Trimming stripped 3 bases from V and 7 bases from J, with 13 bases between. The CDR3 has 14 residues. CDR3 DNA sequence: TGCGCCAGCAGTGATGGTGGGAGTCGTAATGAGCAGTTCTTC. Encoded protein: CASSDGGSRNEQFF.

The rearrangement links TRBV5-6 to TRBJ1-1; D not certain. The V end lost 2 bases, the J end lost 8 bases, and 16 bases lay between the germline ends. This CDR3 spans 14 amino acids. The germline V gene has CDR1 SGHDT and CDR2 YYEEEE. The CDR3 here is CASSFVRQTAEAFF. CDR3 nucleotides: TGTGCCAGCAGCTTTGTACGGCAGACTGCGGAAGCTTTCTTT.

The chain has TRBV5-1 and TRBJ1-1, with D uncertain. The CDR3 loop spans 14 amino acids. V gave up 4 bases and J gave up 6 bases, with 16 bases separating them. In germline, CDR1 is SGHRS, CDR2 YFSETQ. This chain's CDR3 is CASSDSRSLAEAFF. The CDR3 coding sequence is TGCGCCAGCAGCGACTCCCGATCCCTCGCTGAAGCTTTCTTT. Full variable domain (missing parts from reference TRBV5-1 and TRBJ1-1): KAGVTQTPRYLIKTRGQQVTLSCSPISGHRSVSWYQQTPGQGLQFLFEYFSETQRNKGNFPGRFSGRQFSNSRSEMNVSTLELGDSALYLCASSDSRSLAEAFFGQGTRLTVV.

This clone was observed a handful of times. The chain has TRBV28 and TRBJ1-2; 7 bases are shared with TRBD1. Germline V gene data show CDR1 as MDHEN and CDR2 as SYDVKM. The J segment lost 2 bases and the V segment lost 6 bases, leaving 9 bases of the junction unmatched. The CDR3 is 15 amino acids. CDR3 protein: CASSAAGQVNYGYTF. The CDR3 region has the DNA TGTGCCAGCAGCGCCGCCGGACAGGTGAACTATGGCTACACCTTC.

The chain links TRBV5-6 to TRBJ1-2; 10 bases fit TRBD1. V lost 4 bases and J lost 7; bases outside the gene matches: 7. Per the germline V gene, CDR1 is SGHDT and CDR2 is YYEEEE. The CDR3 spans 14 residues. The DNA of the CDR3 is TGTGCCAGCAGCCCGGGGACAGGGGAGCTTGGCTACACCTTC. Its protein product is CASSPGTGELGYTF.

The rearrangement joins TRBV28 to TRBJ2-7; TRBD2 agrees at 9 bases. CDR1 is MDHEN and CDR2 is SYDVKM in the germline V gene. The V and J ends lost 2 bases and 6 bases, in that order; junction bases with no gene match: 5. This CDR3 contains 14 residues. CDR3 sequence (DNA): TGTGCCAGCAGTTTAGGCGGGAGGGCCCTCGAGCAGTACTTC. This translates into CASSLGGRALEQYF.

This clone was observed a single time. The V gene is TRBV10-2, the J gene TRBJ2-2; 11 nucleotides align to TRBD1. Unmatched junction bases numbered 4, after V lost 4 bases and J lost 9 bases. This CDR3 is built from 14 residues. Germline V gene sequence: CDR1 WSHSY, CDR2 SAAADI. The CDR3 region has the DNA TGCGCCAGCAGTGCCGGACAGGGGGCTTGGGAGCTGTTTTTT. Residues: CASSAGQGAWELFF.

The V call is TRBV5-5, the J call TRBJ2-3; the match to TRBD2 covers 7 bases. The CDR3 sequence is 15 residues long. Per the germline V gene, CDR1 is SGHKS and CDR2 is YYEKEE (reference sequence). V lost 0 bases and J lost 5; bases outside the gene matches: 6. The CDR3: CASSLGGLAGDTQYF. For the CDR3, the DNA is TGTGCCAGCAGCTTGGGTGGATTAGCGGGAGATACGCAGTATTTT. The whole variable domain, filled in from reference TRBV5-5 and TRBJ2-3, reads DAGVTQSPTHLIKTRGQQVTLRCSPISGHKSVSWYQQVLGQGPQFIFQYYEKEERGRGNFPDRFSARQFPNYSSELNVNALLLGDSALYLCASSLGGLAGDTQYFGPGTRLTVL.

The V gene is TRBV2, the J gene TRBJ1-5, with TRBD1 matching over 7 bases. Trimming at V came to 6 bases and at J to 6 bases, leaving 8 bases not matched to a gene. Germline V gives CDR1 SNHLY, CDR2 FYNNEI. The CDR3 has 14 amino acids. CDR3 sequence (DNA): TGTGCCAGCAGGTACAGGGGTTTGATTCAGCCCCAGCATTTT. Translated: CASRYRGLIQPQHF.

This chain links TRBV9 with TRBJ2-5, with a weak D call TRBD1 (6 bases). The CDR3 is 13 amino acids. Germline CDR1 reads SGDLS; CDR2 reads YYNGEE. V dropped 4 bases and J dropped 5 bases, with 12 bases sitting between them. The CDR3 spells CASSLQGKETQYF. The DNA of the CDR3 is TGTGCCAGCAGCTTACAGGGCAAGGAGACCCAGTACTTC. The full variable domain, rest sourced from reference TRBV9 and TRBJ2-5, is DSGVTQTPKHLITATGQRVTLRCSPRSGDLSVYWYQQSLDQGLQFLIQYYNGEERAKGNILERFSAQQFPDLHSELNLSSLELGDSALYFCASSLQGKETQYFGPGTRLLVL.

This sequence joins TRBV25-1 and TRBJ2-1; a weak D match, TRBD2 (5 bases). The germline V and J ends were trimmed by 3 bases and 5 bases, with 14 bases remaining between them. The CDR3 runs to 15 residues. Per the germline V gene, CDR1 is MGHDK and CDR2 is SYGVNS. CDR3 in amino acids: CASSEFFTSNNEQFF. CDR3 nucleotide sequence: TGTGCCAGCAGTGAGTTTTTTACTAGTAACAATGAGCAGTTCTTC.

CDR3 protein: CASSLRPTGMTYGYTF. The CDR3 DNA is TGCGCCAGCAGCTTGCGACCTACCGGGATGACCTATGGCTACACCTTC. The V gene is TRBV5-1, the J gene TRBJ1-2; D not resolved. Germline V gene data show CDR1 as SGHRS and CDR2 as YFSETQ. Trimming removed 1 base at V and 4 bases at J, with 17 bases between. The CDR3 consists of 16 residues. Combining the CDR3 with reference TRBV5-1 and TRBJ1-2 gives the whole variable domain KAGVTQTPRYLIKTRGQQVTLSCSPISGHRSVSWYQQTPGQGLQFLFEYFSETQRNKGNFPGRFSGRQFSNSRSEMNVSTLELGDSALYLCASSLRPTGMTYGYTFGSGTRLTVV.

Concerning this clone itself: At one of its ends the junction is not consistent with the germline gene, which may arise from a read error. This sequence joins TRBV7-9 and TRBJ2-7; D is perhaps TRBD1 (7 bases). This CDR3 region has 16 residues. Germline loops: CDR1 SEHNR, CDR2 FQNEAQ (reference sequence). The CDR3 here is CSSSWGVTGPSYEQYF. The CDR3 DNA reads TGTTCCAGCAGTTGGGGGGTGACAGGGCCTAGCTACGAGCAGTACTTC.

The CDR3 sequence is CASSEWLGPGELFF. CDR3 in DNA: TGTGCCAGCAGTGAATGGCTGGGGCCCGGGGAGCTGTTTTTT. The chain has TRBV25-1 and TRBJ2-2, with D perhaps TRBD1 (5 bases). Germline CDR1 is MGHDK and CDR2 is SYGVNS. Trimming left V 1 base short and J 6 bases short, with 9 bases between. The CDR3 runs to 14 residues.